This T cell receptor (beta chain) was sequenced in a study of blood T cell repertoires in COVID-19. The overall study: Italy, Spain and the United States were the sources of the convalescent and acute COVID-19 samples. Sources were T cells, B-cell-depleted T cells, or PBMCs; the material itself was cDNA or gDNA.

In the authors' methods: Reference gene primer amplification gave nucleated cell count estimates. Repertoires were generated with immunoSEQ multiplex PCR, while TCRdb's copy carries only in-frame clones and drops some. For V, J and clone size, that table is used; D and trimming come from the DNA. The table records roughly 350,000 clones, about 90% of them present only once. Germline lookup yields CDR1 LNHDA and CDR2 SQIVND (reference sequence). With 5 bases clipped from V and 2 bases from J, the junction kept 10 bases outside the gene matches. CDR3 size: 16 residues. The specimen sequenced was peripheral blood. This TCR was recovered from a woman under 30 who had recovered from COVID-19. This chain joins TRBV19 and TRBJ2-5, with 8 bases aligning to TRBD1. CDR3 in amino acids: CASSLNQYRGQETQYF. CDR3 DNA: TGTGCCAGTAGTTTGAATCAATACAGGGGGCAAGAGACCCAGTACTTC.